This T cell receptor beta chain was recovered during a study of cytomegalovirus exposure and HLA in healthy donors. Trimming removed 4 bases from V and 4 bases from J, with 15 bases in between. CDR3 length: 14 residues. Per germline, CDR1 SGHRS and CDR2 YFSETQ. In the case of this clone: Its cognate antigen is unknown.

The PCR contained 60 Vbeta and 13 Jbeta primers. How the authors handled the data: Later work found roughly 80 million unique TCR beta chains, with 9.5 million to 14 million shared. Clones were read by immunoSEQ multiplex PCR, and TCRdb kept only the in-frame ones, dropping some. V, J and clone size derive from that table, while D and trimming were established from the DNA sequence. The table lists roughly 110,000 clones, about 72% of them singletons. The study, taken as a whole, reports: Later analysis identified 16,951 TCR beta sequences associated with HLA alleles, using a false discovery rate threshold of 0.05.

The clonotype comes from a man aged 18 to 35 in good health and CMV-seronegative. This rearrangement joins TRBV5-1 to TRBJ2-7; D might be TRBD1 (5 bases). The sequencing input was PBMCs. The CDR3 DNA reads as TGCGCCAGCAGCCTACAGGATACCTTATACGAGCAGTACTTC. This translates into CASSLQDTLYEQYF.